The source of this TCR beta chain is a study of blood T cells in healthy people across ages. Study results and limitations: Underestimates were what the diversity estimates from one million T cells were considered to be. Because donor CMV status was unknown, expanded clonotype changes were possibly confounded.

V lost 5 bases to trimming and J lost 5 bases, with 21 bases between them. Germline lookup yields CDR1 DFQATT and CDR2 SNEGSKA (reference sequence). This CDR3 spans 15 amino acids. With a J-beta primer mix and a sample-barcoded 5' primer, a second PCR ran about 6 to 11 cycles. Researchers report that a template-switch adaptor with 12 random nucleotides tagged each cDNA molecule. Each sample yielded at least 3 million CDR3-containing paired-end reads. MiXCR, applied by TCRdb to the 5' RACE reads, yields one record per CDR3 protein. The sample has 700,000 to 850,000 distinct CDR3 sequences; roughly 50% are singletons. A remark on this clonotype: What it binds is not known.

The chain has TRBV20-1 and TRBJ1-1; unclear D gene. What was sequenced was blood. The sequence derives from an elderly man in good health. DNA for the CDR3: TGCAGTGCTGAGAACACCCGAGGTGGTGGAACTGAAGCTTTCTTT. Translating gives CSAENTRGGGTEAFF.